What follows are 32 T cell receptor beta chains derived from one specimen sequenced in a study of T-cell memory formation after mild COVID-19. TCRdb re-called the 5' RACE reads with MiXCR, one entry per CDR3 protein. The data contain around 340,000 distinct CDR3 sequences, around 15% of them singletons. Sequencing was performed on PBMCs or a T cell subset sorted from them (not recorded which). The receptors stem from a young man who had mild COVID-19 (a few samples of this study predate the infection). Cell type and time point are not known.

V gene TRBV27 combines with J gene TRBJ2-4; the D gene is possibly TRBD2 (6 bases). The CDR3 loop spans 13 amino acids. Germline lookup yields CDR1 MNHEY and CDR2 SMNVEV (reference sequence). The V gene lost 5 bases and the J gene lost 10 bases, with 15 bases spanning the gap. CDR3 coding DNA: TGTGCCAGCAGTAACCCCCGGGGGTTTATTCAGTACTTC. The encoded protein is CASSNPRGFIQYF.

This clonotype has just a few counts. The V and J genes are TRBV20-1 and TRBJ2-3, with TRBD2 identical over 11 bases. CDR1 is DFQATT and CDR2 is SNEGSKA in the germline V gene (reference sequence). The V and J ends lost 3 bases and 5 bases, in that order; junction bases with no gene match: 4. The CDR3 length is 14 residues. The CDR3 region has the DNA TGCAGTGCTAGGGTGACTAGCGGGGTAGATACGCAGTATTTT. Its translation is CSARVTSGVDTQYF.

This clonotype appeared a few times. This CDR3 reads CASSPMGTASYEQYV. DNA of the CDR3: TGTGCCAGCAGCCCCATGGGGACAGCATCTTACGAGCAGTACGTC. The chain carries TRBV7-2 and TRBJ2-7; the match to TRBD1 covers 7 bases. Germline V gene lookup returns CDR1 SGHTA and CDR2 FQGNSA. The CDR3 totals 15 residues. J gave up 4 bases and V 5 bases, and 11 bases lay outside the gene matches.

J is TRBJ2-3 and V is TRBV7-3, with 8 nucleotides matching TRBD2. Losses at the gene ends were 4 bases for V and 1 base for J; bases not matched to a gene: 4. The CDR3 extends over 15 amino acids. CDR1 and CDR2 (germline): SGHTA, FQGTGA. DNA of the CDR3: TGTGCCAGCAGCTACAATAGCGGGGGCACAGATACGCAGTATTTT. It specifies CASSYNSGGTDTQYF.

In its sample, this clonotype was seen a few times. The chain has TRBV27 and TRBJ2-3, with 7 bases identical to TRBD2. This CDR3 contains 15 residues. CDR1 and CDR2 (germline): MNHEY, SMNVEV (reference sequence). The trim removed 5 bases at V and 1 base at J, leaving 6 bases unmatched. CDR3 loop: CASSVTSAGTDTQYF. For the CDR3, the DNA is TGTGCCAGCAGTGTTACTAGCGCGGGCACAGATACGCAGTATTTT.

The V call is TRBV5-5, the J call TRBJ1-3, with D perhaps TRBD1 (5 bases). V shed 5 bases and J shed 0 bases, with 9 bases lying between them. The germline CDR1 and CDR2 sequences are SGHKS and YYEKEE (reference sequence). The CDR3 spans 14 residues. The CDR3 nucleotides read TGTGCCAGCAGTCGAGGGGACTCTGGAAACACCATATATTTT. Translating it yields CASSRGDSGNTIYF.

This clonotype was observed a handful of times. The chain is built from TRBV30 and TRBJ2-7; 9 bases align to TRBD1. The V gene's germline CDR1 is GTSNPN and CDR2 SVGIG (reference sequence). Unmatched junction bases numbered 1, after V lost 1 base and J lost 3 bases. The CDR3 is 13 amino acids. Written as DNA, the CDR3 is TGTGCCTGGAGTGAGGGACAGGGCTACGAGCAGTACTTC. Amino acid sequence: CAWSEGQGYEQYF.

In DNA, the CDR3 is TGCGCCAGCAGTTTTAAGTGGGATACGCAGTATTTT. This sequence encodes CASSFKWDTQYF. The rearrangement links TRBV5-1 to TRBJ2-3; unclear D gene. Trimming removed 5 bases at V and 6 bases at J, with 10 bases between. There are 12 residues in the CDR3. Germline CDR1 and CDR2: SGHRS and YFSETQ.

The V call is TRBV23-1, the J call TRBJ2-7; 7 nucleotides align to TRBD1. TRBV23-1 is labeled an ORF, and its function is uncertain. V lost 8 bases to trimming and J lost 2 bases; unmatched junction nucleotides: 9. This CDR3 region has 14 residues. CDR3: CASGRQGNPYEQYV. CDR3 nucleotides: TGCGCCAGCGGCAGACAGGGAAATCCCTACGAGCAGTACGTC.

Comments on this clonotype: Compared with germline, one end of the junction differs, possibly owing to a read error. The V and J genes are TRBV7-7 and TRBJ1-6, with 8 bases identical to TRBD1. Germline V gives CDR1 SSHAT, CDR2 FNYEAQ (reference sequence). The CDR3 runs to 19 residues. The CDR3 DNA follows: TGTGCTAGCAGCTTCCTTTCAACAGGGGGTCCCTCCTATAATTCACCCCTCCACTTT. Its protein product is CASSFLSTGGPSYNSPLHF.

CDR3 loop: CSARDRTNSPLHF. The CDR3 nucleotides read TGCAGTGCTAGAGACAGGACAAATTCACCCCTCCACTTT. V and J are TRBV20-1 and TRBJ1-6, with TRBD1 as a possible D gene (5 bases). This CDR3 region has 13 residues. From germline, CDR1 is DFQATT and CDR2 SNEGSKA (reference sequence). Trimming took 0 bases from V and 7 from J, leaving 7 bases between them.

The chain employs TRBV4-2 and TRBJ2-5, with 9 bases identical to TRBD2. CDR3 length: 16 amino acids. The germline V gene encodes CDR1 LGHNA and CDR2 YNFKEQ. The V gene end was trimmed by 1 base and the J gene end by 2 bases; junction bases not matched to a gene: 5. CDR3 amino acids: CASSQAGSGGQETQYF. The CDR3 nucleotides are TGTGCCAGCAGCCAAGCGGGTAGCGGGGGACAAGAGACCCAGTACTTC.

Many counts were recorded for this clonotype. This sequence joins TRBV7-6 and TRBJ2-2; D is undetermined. The V and J ends lost 2 bases and 0 bases respectively, with 10 bases between them. The CDR3 consists of 16 residues. Germline CDR1 SGHVS, CDR2 FNYEAQ. The CDR3 reads CASSLYSSTNTGELFF. CDR3 bases: TGTGCCAGCAGCTTATACAGCAGCACGAACACCGGGGAGCTGTTTTTT.

The chain combines TRBV10-3 with TRBJ2-1; D is perhaps TRBD2 (5 bases). The V gene's germline CDR1 is ENHRY and CDR2 SYGVKD. The CDR3 consists of 16 residues. The V gene lost 1 base and the J gene lost 0 bases, with 10 bases spanning the gap. Written as DNA, the CDR3 is TGTGCCATCAGTGAGTTGGACGGACTCTCCTACAATGAGCAGTTCTTC. Translated, it gives CAISELDGLSYNEQFF.

The J gene is TRBJ1-4, the V gene TRBV5-6; D ambiguous. The CDR3 length is 13 residues. V lost 2 bases, J lost 5 bases, and 7 bases lay in between. Germline values: CDR1 SGHDT, CDR2 YYEEEE. The CDR3 nucleotides are TGTGCCAGCAGCTTCGGAGGGAATGAAAAACTGTTTTTT. It yields the protein CASSFGGNEKLFF.

The chain combines TRBV5-4 with TRBJ1-1; D possibly corresponds to TRBD1 (5 bases). V gave up 0 bases and J gave up 6 bases, with 9 bases separating them. Germline V gene lookup returns CDR1 SGHNT and CDR2 YYREEE (reference sequence). There are 13 residues in the CDR3. The CDR3 protein is CASSLEGYSEAFF. The CDR3 DNA is TGTGCCAGCAGCTTGGAGGGGTACTCTGAAGCTTTCTTT.

This clonotype was seen ten or more times. The chain is built from TRBV5-1 and TRBJ2-3; 7 bases fit TRBD2. Trimming at V came to 4 bases and at J to 1 base, leaving 3 bases not matched to a gene. CDR1 is SGHRS, CDR2 YFSETQ, per germline. CDR3 length: 14 amino acids. Written as DNA, the CDR3 is TGCGCCAGCAGCGACCTAGCGGGCACAGATACGCAGTATTTT. This translates into CASSDLAGTDTQYF.

This clonotype occurred many times. The rearrangement joins TRBV7-9 to TRBJ1-4; 12 bases agree with TRBD1. Germline values: CDR1 SEHNR, CDR2 FQNEAQ (reference sequence). The CDR3 sequence is 15 residues long. J was trimmed by 8 bases and V by 3 bases; bases with no gene match: 4. The CDR3 reads CASSFPGTGGEKLFF. The CDR3 nucleotides read TGTGCCAGCAGCTTTCCCGGGACAGGGGGCGAAAAACTGTTTTTT.

This clonotype was observed at least ten times. V is TRBV7-2 and J is TRBJ1-1; the D is unclear. V lost 4 bases, J lost 6 bases, and 15 bases lay in between. Germline V lookup: CDR1 SGHTA, CDR2 FQGNSA. There are 14 residues in the CDR3. The CDR3 protein is CASSSVIISAEAFF. As DNA, the CDR3 is TGTGCCAGCAGCTCGGTGATTATAAGCGCTGAAGCTTTCTTT.

This chain joins TRBV10-2 and TRBJ2-3, with TRBD2 matching 10 bases. The ends lost 7 bases at V and 2 bases at J; junction bases unmatched: 12. The CDR3 sequence is 17 residues long. Germline CDR1 WSHSY, CDR2 SAAADI. CDR3 bases: TGCGCCAGCAAACTAGCGGGGCCCTTAACTCACACAGATACGCAGTATTTT. Its translation is CASKLAGPLTHTDTQYF.

CDR3 sequence reads: CASSSGTRDTEAFF. As DNA, the CDR3 is TGTGCCAGCAGTAGCGGGACAAGGGACACTGAAGCTTTCTTT. The chain combines TRBV27 with TRBJ1-1, with a weak D call TRBD1 (6 bases). V lost 5 bases and J 3 bases, leaving 13 bases between the germline ends. The CDR3 covers 14 residues. Germline CDR1 and CDR2: MNHEY and SMNVEV (reference sequence).

This clonotype was seen many times. The rearrangement links TRBV28 to TRBJ1-5, with D hard to call. The CDR3 length is 12 residues. Per germline, CDR1 MDHEN and CDR2 SYDVKM. V lost 4 bases, J lost 7 bases, and 8 bases lay in between. CDR3 protein: CASSYYRQPQHF. The CDR3 coding sequence is TGTGCCAGCAGTTATTACCGGCAGCCCCAGCATTTT.

V usage is TRBV7-9 and J usage is TRBJ2-5; no definite D call. V was cut by 4 bases and J by 5 bases, with 14 bases left in between. Germline CDR1 and CDR2: SEHNR and FQNEAQ (reference sequence). This CDR3 is 14 amino acids long. CDR3 region: CASSSSRVGETQYF. As DNA, the CDR3 is TGTGCCAGCAGCTCATCACGGGTAGGGGAGACCCAGTACTTC.

This clonotype has just a few counts. The CDR3 nucleotides are TGTGCCAGCAGCTTAGGAGGGCCGCAGGAGCAGTTCTTC. It encodes CASSLGGPQEQFF. This chain joins TRBV7-9 and TRBJ2-1; D is perhaps TRBD2 (5 bases). V was pared by 1 base and J by 10 bases, with 11 bases between. The CDR3 length is 13 residues. Germline CDR1 is SEHNR and CDR2 is FQNEAQ (reference sequence).

This clonotype was seen only a few times. The gene calls are TRBV6-2 or TRBV6-3 and TRBJ1-2; D unresolved. Per germline, CDR1 MNHEY and CDR2 SVGEGT. V lost 2 bases to trimming and J lost 0 bases, with 13 bases between them. The CDR3 loop spans 16 amino acids. The CDR3 nucleotides are TGTGCCAGCAGTTACGGGCTTTATACGTCTAACTATGGCTACACCTTC. Its protein product is CASSYGLYTSNYGYTF.

The chain combines TRBV19 with TRBJ2-1; D ambiguous. Germline-derived CDR1 and CDR2 are LNHDA and SQIVND (reference sequence). The CDR3 is 12 amino acids. The ends were cut back, 3 bases at V and 7 bases at J, with 7 bases in the middle. CDR3 DNA: TGTGCCAGTAGTATTCCCCCGAATGAGCAGTTCTTC. It yields the protein CASSIPPNEQFF.

This sequence joins TRBV7-2 and TRBJ1-4; 10 bases agree with TRBD1. With V trimmed by 3 bases and J by 10 bases, 8 bases remained unmatched. The length of the CDR3 is 15 residues. Germline V CDR1 and CDR2: SGHTA, FQGNSA. CDR3 nucleotides: TGTGCCAGCAGCTTGACCGGGACAGGGGATGGAAAACTGTTTTTT. This encodes CASSLTGTGDGKLFF. The variable domain in full, with the rest retrieved from reference TRBV7-2 and TRBJ1-4, is GAGVSQSPSNKVTEKGKDVELRCDPISGHTALYWYRQSLGQGLEFLIYFQGNSAPDKSGLPSDRFSAERTGGSVSTLTIQRTQQEDSAVYLCASSLTGTGDGKLFFGSGTQLSVL.

This chain connects TRBV28 to TRBJ1-5, with a possible D match to TRBD1 (6 bases). The V gene's germline CDR1 is MDHEN and CDR2 SYDVKM. The CDR3 is 15 residues long. Trimming removed 6 bases at V and 8 bases at J, with 20 bases between. CDR3: CASRESGAVRKPQHF. CDR3 bases: TGTGCCAGCAGGGAATCAGGGGCGGTAAGAAAGCCCCAGCATTTT.

The chain uses TRBV7-9 and TRBJ2-1; 7 nucleotides agree with TRBD2. J was trimmed by 5 bases and V by 1 base; bases with no gene match: 17. CDR3 length equals 19 residues. Germline values: CDR1 SEHNR, CDR2 FQNEAQ (reference sequence). The CDR3 loop reads CASSLGGGAGTQRDNEQFF. For the CDR3, the DNA is TGTGCCAGCAGCTTAGGGGGAGGGGCAGGGACCCAAAGAGACAATGAGCAGTTCTTC.

J is TRBJ1-1 and V is TRBV6-5; no definite D call. Deletions cut 0 bases from V and 1 base from J, with 9 bases between. The CDR3 sequence is 15 residues long. Germline V gene sequence: CDR1 MNHEY, CDR2 SVGAGI. The CDR3 DNA reads TGTGCCAGCAGTTACTCGTTTTTATCGAACACTGAAGCTTTCTTT. It is translated as CASSYSFLSNTEAFF.

This clonotype appeared a few times. The chain joins TRBV12-3 or TRBV12-4 to TRBJ2-7, with TRBD1 matching over 7 bases. CDR3 length equals 15 residues. The V gene end was trimmed by 4 bases and the J gene end by 3 bases; junction bases not matched to a gene: 9. CDR3 sequence (DNA): TGTGCCAGCAGTTCGCTCAGGGGGACCGACTACGAGCAGTACTTC. Its protein product is CASSSLRGTDYEQYF.

This clonotype has only a few counts. This chain uses TRBV7-2 with TRBJ1-2; 9 positions agree with TRBD1. Germline V gene sequence: CDR1 SGHTA, CDR2 FQGNSA. This CDR3 region has 14 residues. The J segment lost 7 bases and the V segment lost 5 bases, leaving 8 bases of the junction unmatched. CDR3 nucleotides: TGTGCCAGCAGCCGGGAGGGGACAGGGTCTGGCTACACCTTC. Its protein product is CASSREGTGSGYTF.